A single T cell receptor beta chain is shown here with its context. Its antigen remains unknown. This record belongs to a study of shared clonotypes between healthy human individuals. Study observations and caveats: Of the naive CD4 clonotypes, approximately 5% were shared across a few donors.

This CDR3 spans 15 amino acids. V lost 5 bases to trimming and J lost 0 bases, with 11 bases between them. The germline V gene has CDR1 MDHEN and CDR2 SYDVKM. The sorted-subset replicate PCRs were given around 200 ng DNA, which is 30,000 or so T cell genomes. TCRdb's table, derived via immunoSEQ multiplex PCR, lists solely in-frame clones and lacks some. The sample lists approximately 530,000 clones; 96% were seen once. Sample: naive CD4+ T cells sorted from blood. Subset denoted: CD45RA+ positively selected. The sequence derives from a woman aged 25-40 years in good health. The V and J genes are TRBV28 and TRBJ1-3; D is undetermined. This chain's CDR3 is CASSTGSVSGNTIYF. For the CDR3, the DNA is TGTGCCAGCAGTACCGGTTCGGTCTCTGGAAACACCATATATTTT.